The rows below give T cell receptor beta chains drawn from one sample of a study of OX40 agonist ivuxolimab in advanced cancers. Clones were sequenced by immunoSEQ multiplex PCR, and TCRdb holds only the in-frame ones, with some missing. The sample has approximately 28,000 clones, more than 70% seen once. The starting material was CD4+ or CD8+ T cells sorted from blood, obtained in a trial of the OX40 agonist ivuxolimab. The receptors were sampled from an adult with an advanced solid tumor such as melanoma, head and neck, liver or kidney cancer. Both conserved end residues are trimmed from each CDR3.

CDR3 length	J gene	V gene	CDR3 protein
9	TRBJ2-1	TRBV5-4	ASSLTNEQF
10	TRBJ2-1	TRBV6-6	ASSYTDYKQF
14	TRBJ2-2	TRBV5-1	ASSLVTLQGFRGAV
11	TRBJ2-5	TRBV15	ATSRVPEETQY
13	TRBJ1-5	TRBV4-2	ASSQDTGRGQPQH
12	TRBJ1-1	TRBV5-4	ASSPDRTNTEAF
10	TRBJ1-4	TRBV10-1	ASSDLGEKLF
14	TRBJ2-7	TRBV5-6	ASSLGGGTSSYEQY
13	TRBJ1-5	TRBV4-2	ASSQGQGWEQPQH
12	TRBJ2-7	TRBV5-5	ASSWVGGNYEQY
12	TRBJ1-5	TRBV7-9	ASSPDRDNQPQH
11	TRBJ1-4	TRBV28	ATWNPEGEKLF
12	TRBJ2-7	TRBV5-1	ASSFSGGSYEQY
12	TRBJ2-5	TRBV6-6	ASSIAGSGETQY
10	TRBJ1-5	TRBV19	ASRIGPQPQH
14	TRBJ2-7	TRBV15	ATSSGLAGGPYEQY
14	TRBJ1-6	TRBV27	ASSPSGTGGNSPLH
11	TRBJ2-3	TRBV7-9	ASSHSGADTQY
12	TRBJ2-2	TRBV5-1	ASSLTVSTGELF
13	TRBJ1-2	TRBV4-2	ASSRGQGALGAYT
12	TRBJ1-1	TRBV1	TRGGRTMNTEAF
13	TRBJ2-3	TRBV7-6	ASSLVGGVTDTQY
12	TRBJ2-7	TRBV27	ASRVGLTAREQY
12	TRBJ1-6	TRBV2	ASSGTGYNSPLH
12	TRBJ1-5	TRBV5-1	ASSPGQGAQPQH
12	TRBJ1-1	TRBV5-5	ASSLGGGETEAF
12	TRBJ2-5	TRBV4-1	ASSQAPSMGTQY
12	TRBJ1-4	TRBV5-1	ASSLAGDREKLF
12	TRBJ1-4	TRBV25-1	ASSDPAAHEKLF
17	TRBJ2-6	TRBV5-5	ASSLGPDNSRSGANVLT
13	TRBJ2-7	TRBV19	ASSIPGAGSYEQY
14	TRBJ2-2	TRBV2	ASSEALGPRTGELF
14	TRBJ2-7	TRBV7-2	ASSRTPTRSPYEQY
16	TRBJ2-1	TRBV5-6	ASSQLAGSVIGYNEQF
14	TRBJ2-7	TRBV28	ASSRGLAVNSYEQY
13	TRBJ2-5	TRBV10-3	AISTSGLDQETQY
12	TRBJ2-1	TRBV4-2	ASSQESPRNEQF
10	TRBJ1-1	TRBV5-1	ASSYQGEDAF
11	TRBJ2-2	TRBV11-3	ASSLETTGELF
14	TRBJ2-3	TRBV7-2	ASSLARTGGTDTQY
9	TRBJ2-1	TRBV5-4	ASSLSNEQF
14	TRBJ2-1	TRBV7-2	ASSPGSRGLYNEQF
12	TRBJ2-5	TRBV5-1	ASSSTSGQETQY